These 28 T cell receptor beta chains came from one sample sequenced in a study of T-cell reconstitution after alpha-beta-depleted transplantation in children. It was with unique molecular identifiers that the TCRbeta library was prepared. TCRdb independently ran MiXCR on the PCR reads; one entry per CDR3 protein. The sample has 700,000 to 850,000 distinct CDR3 sequences; under 20% are singletons. The input for sequencing was PBMCs, mostly from graft donor cells, taken 360 days after TCRalphabeta/CD19-depleted stem cell transplant. These receptors were taken from a male patient aged 10-17 years who had a stem cell transplant for acute lymphoblastic leukemia, so the T cells may come from the graft donor.

This clonotype was seen more than once but under ten times. The genes are TRBV12-3 or TRBV12-4 and TRBJ1-4; weak D call: TRBD1 (6 bases). The CDR3 has 15 amino acids. V was clipped by 8 bases and J by 5 bases, with 18 bases between them. The CDR3, as DNA: TGTGCCAGCTATACATCGGCAGGGGTAAATGAAAAACTGTTTTTT. Residues: CASYTSAGVNEKLFF.

This clonotype occurred a few times. The chain combines TRBV20-1 with TRBJ1-3; D remains ambiguous. The CDR3 length is 14 residues. CDR1 and CDR2 (germline): DFQATT, SNEGSKA (reference sequence). CDR3 in amino acids: CSADAGSSGNTIYF. CDR3 coding DNA: TGCAGCGCCGATGCGGGGAGCTCTGGAAACACCATATATTTT.

This chain uses TRBV29-1 with TRBJ2-1; 7 bases fit TRBD1. CDR3 length: 13 residues. V was clipped by 4 bases and J by 6 bases; unmatched bases: 6. CDR1 is SQVTM and CDR2 is ANQGSEA in the germline V gene. The CDR3 bases are TGCAGCGTTGTTGACAGGGCTTCCAATGAGCAGTTCTTC. Translating gives CSVVDRASNEQFF.

This clonotype came up a few times. V and J are TRBV25-1 and TRBJ1-2; D gene uncertain. The germline V and J ends were trimmed by 1 base and 2 bases, with 8 bases remaining between them. Germline V gene sequence: CDR1 MGHDK, CDR2 SYGVNS. The CDR3 is made up of 14 amino acids. DNA for the CDR3: TGTGCCAGCAGTGAATTTGGCACCAACTATGGCTACACCTTC. Its translation is CASSEFGTNYGYTF.

The chain is built from TRBV27 and TRBJ1-5, with 8 bases aligning to TRBD1. Per germline, CDR1 MNHEY and CDR2 SMNVEV (reference sequence). CDR3 length equals 13 residues. The V gene end was trimmed by 7 bases and the J gene end by 5 bases; junction bases not matched to a gene: 4. In DNA form, the CDR3 reads TGTGCCAGCATAGGACAGGGCCATCAGCCCCAGCATTTT. Amino acids: CASIGQGHQPQHF.

In this sample, this clonotype turned up a few times. The chain employs TRBV7-7 and TRBJ2-2; D might be TRBD1 (5 bases). V shed 5 bases and J shed 4 bases, with 14 bases lying between them. The CDR3 spans 15 residues. Germline V CDR1 and CDR2: SSHAT, FNYEAQ (reference sequence). The CDR3 bases are TGTGCCAGCAGCCCGAACCGTGACAGCACCGGGGAGCTGTTTTTT. Encoded protein: CASSPNRDSTGELFF.

The V call is TRBV14, the J call TRBJ2-7, with D perhaps matching TRBD2 (5 bases). Germline lookup yields CDR1 SGHDN and CDR2 FVKESK. This CDR3 is 12 amino acids long. Trimming shortened V by 11 bases and J by 3 bases, and 14 bases separated the two germline ends. CDR3 nucleotides: TGTGCCTCGGCGGGTCCAAACTACGAGCAGTACTTC. Amino acids: CASAGPNYEQYF.

The sample holds a few counts of this clonotype. V gene TRBV6-5 combines with J gene TRBJ2-1, with TRBD1 matching over 9 bases. This CDR3 is built from 12 residues. The V gene's germline CDR1 is MNHEY and CDR2 SVGAGI. The chain's CDR3 is CAVGTGNSEQFF. The CDR3 DNA reads TGTGCGGTTGGGACAGGGAATTCTGAGCAGTTCTTC.

The chain employs TRBV2 and TRBJ2-1, with a tentative D call TRBD1 (5 bases). V lost 3 bases, J lost 5 bases, and 11 bases lay in between. Germline V gene sequence: CDR1 SNHLY, CDR2 FYNNEI. This CDR3 contains 14 residues. CDR3 loop: CASSDRTPDNEQFF. The CDR3 DNA reads TGTGCCAGCAGTGACAGGACACCTGACAATGAGCAGTTCTTC. Variable domain in full (rest from reference TRBV2 and TRBJ2-1): EPEVTQTPSHQVTQMGQEVILRCVPISNHLYFYWYRQILGQKVEFLVSFYNNEISEKSEIFDDQFSVERPDGSNFTLKIRSTKLEDSAMYFCASSDRTPDNEQFFGPGTRLTVL.

This clonotype was detected a few times. V is TRBV5-1 and J is TRBJ1-6; D remains unclear. CDR3 length: 15 amino acids. V lost 4 bases to trimming and J lost 8 bases, with 16 bases between them. The V gene's germline CDR1 is SGHRS and CDR2 YFSETQ. The CDR3 reads CASSRLGISDSPLHF. The CDR3 bases are TGCGCCAGCAGCAGACTAGGGATATCGGATTCACCCCTCCACTTT.

The V and J genes are TRBV18 and TRBJ2-3; 7 nucleotides agree with TRBD2. V was pared by 4 bases and J by 2 bases, with 3 bases of the junction left unmatched. In germline, CDR1 is KGHSH, CDR2 LQKENI. CDR3 length: 14 amino acids. The CDR3 DNA follows: TGTGCCAGCTCACAGGGGACTAACACAGATACGCAGTATTTT. Residues: CASSQGTNTDTQYF.

This rearrangement joins TRBV27 to TRBJ2-5; 11 nucleotides agree with TRBD2. Germline V lookup: CDR1 MNHEY, CDR2 SMNVEV (reference sequence). Trimming cost V 6 bases and J 5 bases; bases outside gene matches: 5. This CDR3 is 14 amino acids long. The CDR3 region is CASRIAGGPETQYF. CDR3 DNA: TGTGCCAGCAGAATAGCGGGAGGGCCGGAGACCCAGTACTTC.

The chain carries TRBV20-1 and TRBJ2-1; D is unresolved. Trimming took off 3 bases at V and 10 bases at J, with 7 bases between the two ends. Germline lookup yields CDR1 DFQATT and CDR2 SNEGSKA (reference sequence). The CDR3 is made up of 10 amino acids. CDR3 protein: CSASSSEQFF. CDR3 DNA sequence: TGCAGTGCTAGTAGTTCGGAGCAGTTCTTC.

This clonotype was detected ten times or more. The chain couples TRBV11-2 to TRBJ2-1; TRBD2 matches at 10 bases. The CDR3 has 15 amino acids. CDR1 is SGHAT and CDR2 is FQNNGV in the germline V gene. With V trimmed by 4 bases and J by 4 bases, 4 bases remained unmatched. The CDR3 bases are TGTGCCAGCAGCTCCCTAGCGGGAGTTTACAATGAGCAGTTCTTC. Translated: CASSSLAGVYNEQFF. Full variable domain (missing parts from reference TRBV11-2 and TRBJ2-1): EAGVAQSPRYKIIEKRQSVAFWCNPISGHATLYWYQQILGQGPKLLIQFQNNGVVDDSQLPKDRFSAERLKGVDSTLKIQPAKLEDSAVYLCASSSLAGVYNEQFFGPGTRLTVL.

This clonotype was counted only a few times. The chain combines TRBV2 with TRBJ2-1; 9 nucleotides line up with TRBD1. V lost 4 bases and J lost 4; bases outside the gene matches: 2. The germline V gene encodes CDR1 SNHLY and CDR2 FYNNEI. The CDR3 totals 14 residues. The CDR3 reads CASSGDRAYNEQFF. CDR3 in DNA: TGTGCCAGCAGTGGGGACAGGGCATACAATGAGCAGTTCTTC.

This clonotype was counted a few times. Written as DNA, the CDR3 is TGTGCCAGCAGTTCTCAGGGACTAGCGGGAGAAAGAGAGACCCAGTACTTC. This gives the protein CASSSQGLAGERETQYF. The chain joins TRBV12-3 or TRBV12-4 to TRBJ2-5, with 14 nucleotides matching TRBD2. The CDR3 consists of 17 residues. J was trimmed by 4 bases and V by 4 bases; bases with no gene match: 8.

There are a few counts of this clonotype. The chain combines TRBV28 with TRBJ2-7; a possible D gene is TRBD1 (6 bases). Trimming stripped 2 bases from V and 0 bases from J, with 17 bases between. CDR3 length: 17 amino acids. Per the germline V gene, CDR1 is MDHEN and CDR2 is SYDVKM. The CDR3 DNA reads as TGTGCCAGCAGTTTAACCTCGCCCTGGACAGACTCCTACGAGCAGTACTTC. Its protein is CASSLTSPWTDSYEQYF.

This clonotype has ten or more counts. This sequence joins TRBV2 and TRBJ2-1; D might be TRBD2 (6 bases). V was pared by 6 bases and J by 11 bases, with 17 bases between. The length of the CDR3 is 13 residues. CDR1 SNHLY and CDR2 FYNNEI come from the germline V gene. The CDR3 protein is CASRAGPSEKQFF. The CDR3 DNA sequence: TGTGCCAGCAGGGCGGGACCTTCGGAGAAGCAGTTCTTC.

The chain joins TRBV7-9 to TRBJ2-1; D not certain. V dropped 5 bases and J dropped 4 bases, with 15 bases sitting between them. This CDR3 spans 15 amino acids. The V gene's germline CDR1 is SEHNR and CDR2 FQNEAQ (reference sequence). Here the CDR3 reads CASSPGWAEYNEQFF. The CDR3, as DNA: TGTGCCAGCAGCCCGGGTTGGGCGGAGTACAATGAGCAGTTCTTC.

The chain carries TRBV10-3 and TRBJ2-1, with D perhaps TRBD1 (5 bases). Germline loops: CDR1 ENHRY, CDR2 SYGVKD. V lost 4 bases to trimming and J lost 0 bases, with 19 bases between them. The CDR3 is 18 amino acids. CDR3 loop: CAISGGFTSPGSYNEQFF. CDR3 sequence (DNA): TGTGCCATCAGTGGGGGCTTTACAAGTCCAGGCTCCTACAATGAGCAGTTCTTC.

As to this clonotype: Germline is not matched at one junction end, which may reflect a read error. The chain combines TRBV20-1 with TRBJ2-3; 14 positions agree with TRBD2. The CDR3 is made up of 17 amino acids. From germline, CDR1 is DFQATT and CDR2 SNEGSKA (reference sequence). CDR3 DNA: TGCTGTGCTGCCCGACTAGCGGGAGGGCCCTACACAGATACGCAGTATTTT. Protein sequence: CCAARLAGGPYTDTQYF.

The chain couples TRBV19 to TRBJ1-6, with a weak D call TRBD1 (5 bases). V gave up 6 bases and J gave up 6 bases, with 15 bases separating them. The CDR3 extends over 15 amino acids. Germline CDR1 is LNHDA and CDR2 is SQIVND (reference sequence). The DNA for the CDR3 is TGTGCCAGTAGACCCGCCGGGGCAGTTAATTCACCCCTCCACTTT. Amino acid sequence: CASRPAGAVNSPLHF.

This clonotype was picked up a small number of times. The V call is TRBV27, the J call TRBJ2-7, with unresolved D. Between the trimmed V and J ends, which lost 6 bases and 0 bases, there was a span of 18 bases. The V gene's germline CDR1 is MNHEY and CDR2 SMNVEV (reference sequence). The CDR3 loop spans 16 amino acids. The CDR3 sequence: CASRGWGRKSSYEQYF. The CDR3 bases are TGTGCCAGCAGGGGGTGGGGTCGGAAAAGCTCCTACGAGCAGTACTTC.

This clonotype was observed a handful of times. This chain joins TRBV18 and TRBJ2-1, with 9 bases lining up with TRBD1. With 3 bases clipped from V and 1 base from J, the junction kept 4 bases outside the gene matches. Germline assignment: CDR1 KGHSH and CDR2 LQKENI. The CDR3 runs to 16 residues. The CDR3 is CASSPTDRGSYNEQFF. CDR3 DNA: TGTGCCAGCTCACCGACCGACAGGGGGTCCTACAATGAGCAGTTCTTC. The whole variable domain, remainder taken from reference TRBV18 and TRBJ2-1, is NAGVMQNPRHLVRRRGQEARLRCSPMKGHSHVYWYRQLPEEGLKFMVYLQKENIIDESGMPKERFSAEFPKEGPSILRIQQVVRGDSAAYFCASSPTDRGSYNEQFFGPGTRLTVL.

The gene calls are TRBV29-1 and TRBJ1-1; unclear D gene. V was shortened by 5 bases and J by 8 bases, with 9 bases between the two germline ends. CDR3 length: 10 amino acids. Germline CDR1 and CDR2: SQVTM and ANQGSEA. CDR3 DNA: TGCAGCGTTTGGTCGGCAGAAGCTTTCTTT. This encodes CSVWSAEAFF.

This clonotype has just a few counts. J is TRBJ2-5 and V is TRBV2; TRBD2 aligns across 7 bases. With V trimmed by 6 bases and J by 4 bases, 20 bases remained unmatched. CDR3 length: 18 residues. Germline assignment: CDR1 SNHLY and CDR2 FYNNEI. As DNA, the CDR3 is TGTGCCAGCAGGCAGGGTATCATTGGCGGGAGAGGTGGAGAGACCCAGTACTTC. This translates into CASRQGIIGGRGGETQYF.

This clonotype turned up a few times. The chain employs TRBV19 and TRBJ2-7; the D gene is possibly TRBD1 (5 bases). The V gene's germline CDR1 is LNHDA and CDR2 SQIVND (reference sequence). CDR3 size: 13 residues. V lost 4 bases, J lost 5 bases, and 12 bases lay in between. CDR3 sequence: CASSTSGINEQYF. CDR3 coding DNA: TGTGCCAGTAGTACCTCAGGGATCAACGAGCAGTACTTC.

The gene calls are TRBV3-1 and TRBJ2-1; 11 bases align to TRBD2. Germline CDR1 reads LGHDT; CDR2 reads YNNKEL (reference sequence). The CDR3 runs to 16 residues. With 2 bases clipped from V and 7 bases from J, the junction kept 7 bases outside the gene matches. CDR3 nucleotide sequence: TGTGCCAGCAGCCAACTCATAGCGGGAGGGAGTAATGAGCAGTTCTTC. Translated: CASSQLIAGGSNEQFF.